Listed below are T cell receptor beta chains from one sample, sequenced in a study of shared clonotypes between healthy human individuals. The repertoire was sequenced with immunoSEQ multiplex PCR; TCRdb's copy has only in-frame clones and lacks some. The data contain some 2.1 million clones, about 94% of them seen just once; the ten biggest clones take up 1.5% to 2%. What was sequenced was naive CD8+ T cells from PBMCs. The receptors shown here come from a man aged 18 to 30 in good health. Some clones in this sample may be carry-over from other donors' samples. Both conserved end residues are part of each CDR3. A D gene is named only where the DNA matches it firmly. Rows may omit the clone size; those that give it use once, few, many or a size class.

clone_size	v_call	d_call	j_call	cdr3_aa	cdr3_nt
NA	TRBV10-2	TRBD1	TRBJ2-1	CASSDRDRGGNEQFF	TGCGCCAGCAGTGACCGGGACAGGGGTGGCAATGAGCAGTTCTTC
NA	TRBV14	TRBD2	TRBJ2-1	CASSSRTSIMDEQFF	TGTGCCAGCAGCTCCCGGACTAGCATAATGGATGAGCAGTTCTTC
NA	TRBV7-3	TRBD2	TRBJ2-2	CASSLVSRGGYPGELFF	TGTGCCAGCAGCTTAGTGTCCCGCGGGGGATATCCCGGGGAGCTGTTTTTT
once	TRBV9	NA	TRBJ2-7	CASSVSESYEQYF	TGTGCCAGCAGCGTGTCTGAGTCCTACGAGCAGTACTTC
NA	TRBV7-9	TRBD2	TRBJ2-1	CASSSQGTSSYNEQFF	TGTGCCAGCAGCTCTCAGGGGACTAGCTCCTACAATGAGCAGTTCTTC
NA	TRBV28	NA	TRBJ2-1	CASNPPARPFPYNEQFF	TGTGCCAGCAATCCCCCCGCCCGACCCTTCCCCTACAATGAGCAGTTCTTC
NA	TRBV15	NA	TRBJ1-1	CATSTGRVNTEAFF	TGTGCCACCAGCACCGGCAGGGTGAACACTGAAGCTTTCTTT
NA	TRBV7-8	NA	TRBJ2-7	CASSLGRAGYEQYF	TGTGCCAGCAGCTTAGGGCGGGCTGGGTACGAGCAGTACTTC
NA	TRBV13	TRBD2	TRBJ2-3	CASSPPEVAGAGSGTDTQYF	TGTGCCAGCAGCCCCCCCGAGGTAGCGGGAGCCGGTTCTGGCACAGATACGCAGTATTTT
NA	TRBV15	NA	TRBJ2-2	CATSGVTHGELFF	TGTGCCACCAGCGGAGTAACGCACGGGGAGCTGTTTTTT
NA	TRBV5-6	TRBD1	TRBJ2-5	CASSLGQGDWETQYF	TGTGCCAGCAGCTTGGGACAGGGAGACTGGGAGACCCAGTACTTC
NA	TRBV7-2	NA	TRBJ1-1	CASSAILNTEAFF	TGTGCCAGCAGCGCTATATTGAACACTGAAGCTTTCTTT
NA	TRBV7-9	NA	TRBJ2-7	CASSLGGRQEGTFEQYF	TGTGCCAGCAGCTTAGGCGGAAGACAGGAGGGTACTTTCGAGCAGTACTTC
NA	TRBV7-9	TRBD2	TRBJ2-1	CASSYWGVAGGLYNEQFF	TGTGCCAGCAGCTACTGGGGGGTAGCGGGAGGTTTATACAATGAGCAGTTCTTC
few	TRBV29-1	NA	TRBJ1-2	CSVDEGHYGYTF	TGCAGCGTTGATGAGGGTCACTATGGCTACACCTTC
NA	TRBV4-3	NA	TRBJ2-7	CASSQDRRDEQYF	TGCGCCAGCAGCCAAGATCGACGGGACGAGCAGTACTTC
NA	TRBV4-1	NA	TRBJ1-1	CASSQEGGMGTEAFF	TGCGCCAGCAGCCAAGAGGGGGGGATGGGTACTGAAGCTTTCTTT
NA	TRBV2	TRBD1	TRBJ2-5	CASRPDRGLGETQYF	TGTGCCAGCAGGCCGGACAGGGGGCTGGGGGAGACCCAGTACTTC
NA	TRBV7-9	NA	TRBJ2-4	CASSSGTGKNIQYF	TGTGCCAGCAGCTCCGGGACCGGTAAAAACATTCAGTACTTC
NA	TRBV27	NA	TRBJ2-7	CASRSLSNSYEQYF	TGTGCCAGCAGAAGTCTCTCGAACTCCTACGAGCAGTACTTC
NA	TRBV11-2	NA	TRBJ2-2	CASRGPWGDAGELFF	TGTGCCAGCAGGGGACCTTGGGGTGATGCCGGGGAGCTGTTTTTT
NA	TRBV28	NA	TRBJ2-2	CASTLLVTMGSRELFF	TGTGCCAGCACCTTGCTAGTAACCATGGGGAGTAGGGAGCTGTTTTTT
NA	TRBV25-1	TRBD1	TRBJ1-1	CASSRDSPLANTEAFF	TGTGCCAGCAGTCGGGACAGCCCCTTGGCGAACACTGAAGCTTTCTTT
NA	TRBV4-1	NA	TRBJ1-1	CASSQDRGRSGNVNTEAFF	TGCGCCAGCAGCCAAGATCGAGGCAGGAGTGGGAACGTGAACACTGAAGCTTTCTTT
once	TRBV5-1	NA	TRBJ2-1	CASSLGPPGPTSNEQFF	TGCGCCAGCAGCTTGGGCCCCCCCGGCCCGACTAGCAATGAGCAGTTCTTC
once	TRBV7-9	NA	TRBJ2-7	CASSRIREHPDYEQYF	TGTGCCAGCAGCCGAATCCGGGAGCACCCTGACTACGAGCAGTACTTC
NA	TRBV29-1	NA	TRBJ1-2	CSVELGRDCTF	TGCAGCGTTGAACTCGGGAGGGACTGCACCTTC
once	TRBV30	NA	TRBJ1-5	CAWNGTPGCFNQPQHF	TGTGCCTGGAATGGGACCCCCGGCTGTTTCAATCAGCCCCAGCATTTT
NA	TRBV4-3	NA	TRBJ2-7	CASSQERASPYEQYF	TGCGCCAGCAGCCAAGAAAGGGCGAGCCCCTACGAGCAGTACTTC
NA	TRBV27	NA	TRBJ2-1	CASATVWGEGGNEQFF	TGTGCCAGCGCGACCGTATGGGGGGAGGGGGGCAATGAGCAGTTCTTC
NA	TRBV19	NA	TRBJ2-2	CASSPYRDGRWELFF	TGTGCCAGTAGTCCCTATAGGGACGGACGATGGGAGCTGTTTTTT
NA	TRBV28	NA	TRBJ2-7	CASSPWTAYEQYF	TGTGCCAGCAGCCCCTGGACAGCCTACGAGCAGTACTTC
NA	TRBV19	NA	TRBJ2-2	CASSTTDYGELFF	TGTGCCAGTAGTACCACGGATTACGGGGAGCTGTTTTTT
NA	TRBV5-1	TRBD1	TRBJ2-2	CASSLAGTGTLTGELFF	TGCGCCAGCAGCTTGGCCGGGACAGGGACCCTCACCGGGGAGCTGTTTTTT
NA	TRBV7-6	NA	TRBJ2-3	CASSPGSTDTQYF	TGTGCCAGCAGCCCGGGGTCCACAGATACGCAGTATTTT
NA	TRBV30	NA	TRBJ2-7	CAWSKTYEQYF	TGTGCCTGGTCCAAAACCTACGAGCAGTACTTC
NA	TRBV10-3	NA	TRBJ1-2	CAISDPTALTYGYTF	TGTGCCATCAGTGACCCCACAGCGCTAACTTATGGCTACACCTTC
NA	TRBV11-2	NA	TRBJ2-5	CASSPRVRETQYF	TGTGCCAGCAGCCCCAGGGTGAGGGAGACCCAGTACTTC
NA	TRBV29-1	TRBD2	TRBJ2-7	CSVEGTSIHEQYF	TGCAGCGTTGAAGGGACTAGCATCCACGAGCAGTACTTC